The 30 T cell receptor beta chains below all came from one sample that was sequenced in a study of metastatic and nonmetastatic thyroid tumors. None of the patients had undergone any treatment ahead of thyroid surgery. TCRdb re-called clones from the PCR reads using MiXCR. The top ten hold around 40% of the sample, which has several thousand clones, roughly 35% seen once. The sample consisted of adjacent normal tissue. These receptors originate from a male donor with papillary thyroid cancer or a benign thyroid nodule (not recorded which). Some clones in this sample may be carry-over from other donors' samples.

This clone was counted a few times. This sequence joins TRBV27 and TRBJ2-7; D remains unclear. CDR3 size: 14 residues. From germline, CDR1 is MNHEY and CDR2 SMNVEV (reference sequence). V was cut by 5 bases and J by 1 base, with 12 bases left in between. The DNA for the CDR3 is TGTGCCAGCAGTAGCGTCGGCACTTCCTACGAGCAGTACTTC. It codes for CASSSVGTSYEQYF.

A remark on this clone: One end of the junction does not line up with germline, which may come from a read error. The chain couples TRBV6-1 to TRBJ2-2, with D uncertain. This CDR3 is 16 amino acids long. Germline V CDR1 and CDR2: MNHNS, SASEGT. CDR3 sequence: CASSRSPVTGTWELFF. Written as DNA, the CDR3 is TGTGCCAGCAGTCGAAGTCCCGTGACGGGCACCTGGGAGCTGTTTTTT.

V is TRBV6-5 and J is TRBJ2-1, with 11 bases that match TRBD2. CDR3 length: 14 amino acids. V was clipped by 4 bases and J by 11 bases; unmatched bases: 7. Germline V gene data show CDR1 as MNHEY and CDR2 as SVGAGI. CDR3 DNA sequence: TGTGCCAGCAGTTCTACGGGACTAGCGGAGAAGCAGTTCTTC. Amino acids: CASSSTGLAEKQFF.

The chain links TRBV5-6 to TRBJ1-2; a possible D gene is TRBD1 (5 bases). Germline values: CDR1 SGHDT, CDR2 YYEEEE. V lost 0 bases and J lost 8, with 8 bases in between. This CDR3 has 12 amino acids. CDR3 sequence reads: CASSLGGGGYTF. CDR3 in DNA: TGTGCCAGCAGCTTGGGGGGCGGAGGCTACACCTTC.

This clone has a handful of counts. The chain combines TRBV27 with TRBJ1-2; 10 nucleotides match TRBD1. J gave up 6 bases and V 6 bases, and 7 bases lay outside the gene matches. The CDR3 has 14 amino acids. Germline V gives CDR1 MNHEY, CDR2 SMNVEV (reference sequence). The CDR3 DNA sequence: TGTGCCAGCAGGTTCCCGGGACAGGGGCATGGCTACACCTTC. Its translation is CASRFPGQGHGYTF.

This clone was counted between two and nine times. The V gene is TRBV5-1, the J gene TRBJ1-2; TRBD1 is a possible D gene (5 bases). Deletions cut 5 bases from V and 3 bases from J, with 11 bases between. Germline-derived CDR1 and CDR2 are SGHRS and YFSETQ. This CDR3 is 13 amino acids long. CDR3 sequence: CASRQDRDYGYTF. CDR3 nucleotide sequence: TGCGCCAGCAGACAGGACCGAGACTATGGCTACACCTTC.

This chain connects TRBV20-1 to TRBJ2-7; TRBD2 is a possible D gene (6 bases). The CDR3 spans 14 residues. Germline V CDR1 and CDR2: DFQATT, SNEGSKA (reference sequence). V gave up 6 bases and J gave up 3 bases, with 18 bases separating them. The CDR3 DNA reads TGCAGTGCCACCCTTATTGGGGGGAGCTACGAGCAGTACTTC. It translates to CSATLIGGSYEQYF.

This clone has a handful of counts. This sequence joins TRBV12-3 or TRBV12-4 and TRBJ2-3; 9 bases agree with TRBD2. V lost 5 bases to trimming and J lost 5 bases; unmatched junction nucleotides: 8. The CDR3 spans 15 residues. CDR3 nucleotides: TGTGCCAGCAGTCTCGGACTAGCGTCTATAGATACGCAGTATTTT. It is translated as CASSLGLASIDTQYF.

The V call is TRBV27, the J call TRBJ2-5; 7 bases agree with TRBD1. The CDR3 is 16 amino acids. V trimming: 4 bases; J trimming: 3 bases; junction bases outside the gene matches: 11. In germline, CDR1 is MNHEY, CDR2 SMNVEV (reference sequence). DNA for the CDR3: TGTGCCAGCAGTTCGGACAGGTCCTTTTCCAAAGAGACCCAGTACTTC. This codes for CASSSDRSFSKETQYF.

The rearrangement uses TRBV20-1 and TRBJ1-2; a possible D gene is TRBD1 (5 bases). This CDR3 region has 12 residues. Trimming shortened V by 6 bases and J by 5 bases, and 13 bases separated the two germline ends. CDR1 and CDR2 from the germline V gene are DFQATT and SNEGSKA (reference sequence). Here the CDR3 DNA reads TGCAGTGCGCGGGACGGGCCTTATGGCTACACCTTC. It yields the protein CSARDGPYGYTF.

On this clone: A junction boundary mismatches the germline segment, possibly from a read error. V usage is TRBV19 and J usage is TRBJ2-3; the match to TRBD2 covers 11 bases. The CDR3 loop spans 17 amino acids. The germline V gene encodes CDR1 LNHDA and CDR2 SQIVND (reference sequence). As DNA, the CDR3 is TGTTCCAGTAGTCCAATACTAGCGGGAGACGACACAGATACGCAGTATTTT. Its translation: CSSSPILAGDDTDTQYF.

In this sample, this clone is large. This chain joins TRBV24-1 and TRBJ1-5; D is ambiguous. Germline V gene sequence: CDR1 KGHDR, CDR2 SFDVKD. The CDR3 covers 17 residues. V dropped 4 bases and J dropped 0 bases, with 15 bases sitting between them. In DNA, the CDR3 is TGTGCCACCAGTGAATCCTCGGGCCTGTATAGCAATCAGCCCCAGCATTTT. The encoded protein is CATSESSGLYSNQPQHF.

This clone is categorized as medium-sized. The chain joins TRBV5-6 to TRBJ2-1; 10 bases are shared with TRBD2. Germline CDR1 is SGHDT and CDR2 is YYEEEE. The CDR3 has 13 residues. The V gene end was trimmed by 3 bases and the J gene end by 9 bases; junction bases not matched to a gene: 3. The CDR3 region has the DNA TGTGCCAGCAGCTGGGGACTAGCGTCTGAGCAGTTCTTC. Protein sequence: CASSWGLASEQFF.

The chain recombines TRBV2 with TRBJ2-7; 12 nucleotides line up with TRBD2. The CDR3 runs 13 residues. Per the germline V gene, CDR1 is SNHLY and CDR2 is FYNNEI. V shed 6 bases, J shed 9 bases, and the junction held 6 bases outside the gene matches. The chain's CDR3 is CASSGLAGPGQYF. The CDR3 DNA follows: TGTGCCAGCAGCGGACTAGCGGGGCCCGGGCAGTACTTC.

This clone was picked up many times. This clone may be a read error of a much larger clone one base away. The same CDR3 arises from other DNA sequences in this sample as well. This rearrangement joins TRBV12-3 or TRBV12-4 to TRBJ1-1, with D uncertain. Between the trimmed V and J ends, which lost 1 base and 8 bases, there was a span of 11 bases. The CDR3 runs 13 residues. Here the CDR3 reads CASSLDEGTEAFF. CDR3 DNA: TGTGCCAGCAGTTTAGATGAGGGTACCGAAGCTTTCTTT.

The chain joins TRBV28 to TRBJ1-5, with D uncertain. This CDR3 has 16 residues. The V end lost 2 bases, the J end lost 1 base, and 12 bases lay between the germline ends. Germline-derived CDR1 and CDR2 are MDHEN and SYDVKM. The CDR3, as DNA: TGTGCCAGCAGTTTAACAGTCCACCAAAGCAATCAGCCCCAGCATTTT. Amino acid sequence: CASSLTVHQSNQPQHF.

The chain recombines TRBV5-1 with TRBJ2-7; possibly TRBD1 for D (6 bases). The CDR3 spans 15 residues. V lost 0 bases and J 2 bases, leaving 12 bases between the germline ends. Germline V gene data show CDR1 as SGHRS and CDR2 as YFSETQ. Here the CDR3 reads CASSLGQGFTYEQYF. The CDR3 nucleotides are TGCGCCAGCAGCTTGGGCCAGGGGTTCACCTACGAGCAGTACTTC.

This chain links TRBV19 with TRBJ2-6; D is ambiguous. There are 13 residues in the CDR3. The V end lost 6 bases, the J end lost 0 bases, and 3 bases lay between the germline ends. Germline CDR1 reads LNHDA; CDR2 reads SQIVND (reference sequence). CDR3 nucleotide sequence: TGTGCCAGTAGCGTCTCTGGGGCCAACGTCCTGACTTTC. It is translated as CASSVSGANVLTF. Full variable domain (remainder filled in from reference TRBV19 and TRBJ2-6): DGGITQSPKYLFRKEGQNVTLSCEQNLNHDAMYWYRQDPGQGLRLIYYSQIVNDFQKGDIAEGYSVSREKKESFPLTVTSAQKNPTAFYLCASSVSGANVLTFGAGSRLTVL.

The chain combines TRBV11-3 with TRBJ2-7; 8 positions match TRBD2. This CDR3 has 13 amino acids. Germline V gives CDR1 SGHNT, CDR2 YENEEA. V shed 5 bases, J shed 6 bases, and the junction held 6 bases outside the gene matches. In nucleotides, the CDR3 is TGTGCCAGCAGCAACGGGAGGGCGGGCGAGCAGTACTTC. It codes for CASSNGRAGEQYF.

The gene calls are TRBV11-3 and TRBJ1-5; maybe TRBD1 (6 bases). V was clipped by 6 bases and J by 7 bases, with 13 bases between them. This CDR3 has 13 amino acids. Germline assignment: CDR1 SGHNT and CDR2 YENEEA. DNA of the CDR3: TGTGCCAGCAGTTTACAGGGACCGCAGCCCCAGCATTTT. Its translation is CASSLQGPQPQHF. The variable domain in full, completed from reference TRBV11-3 and TRBJ1-5, reads EAGVVQSPRYKIIEKKQPVAFWCNPISGHNTLYWYLQNLGQGPELLIRYENEEAVDDSQLPKDRFSAERLKGVDSTLKIQPAELGDSAVYLCASSLQGPQPQHFGDGTRLSIL.

The table lists this clone with a count of one. This chain uses TRBV7-8 with TRBJ1-6, with D possibly TRBD1 on 6 matching bases. The CDR3 is 17 residues long. Per the germline V gene, CDR1 is SGHVS and CDR2 is FQNEAQ. V dropped 5 bases and J dropped 6 bases, with 20 bases sitting between them. The CDR3 sequence: CASSRHGQTGGNSPLHF. In DNA, the CDR3 is TGTGCCAGCAGCAGACATGGACAGACCGGCGGTAATTCACCCCTCCACTTT.

This clone was counted a few times. This chain uses TRBV12-5 with TRBJ2-7; no clear D. Trimming pared 1 base from V and 6 bases from J, leaving 4 bases between. CDR1 is LGHNT, CDR2 FRNRAP, per germline. This CDR3 contains 11 residues. In DNA form, the CDR3 reads TGTGCTAGTGGTTTGGGTTTCGAGCAGTACTTC. Protein product: CASGLGFEQYF.

The table lists this clone with a count of one. V is TRBV25-1 and J is TRBJ2-4; the D is unclear. With 6 bases removed from V and 1 base from J, the gap between germline ends came to 10 bases. The CDR3 covers 14 residues. Germline V lookup: CDR1 MGHDK, CDR2 SYGVNS. CDR3: CASSPPGAKNIQYF. The DNA of the CDR3 is TGTGCCAGCAGCCCCCCTGGGGCCAAAAACATTCAGTACTTC.

The V and J genes are TRBV2 and TRBJ1-1; the D gene is possibly TRBD1 (5 bases). Trimming pared 7 bases from V and 4 bases from J, leaving 16 bases between. Germline V CDR1 and CDR2: SNHLY, FYNNEI. This CDR3 is 14 amino acids long. The CDR3 protein is CASTAAGWSTEAFF. The CDR3 DNA is TGTGCCAGCACAGCGGCAGGGTGGAGCACTGAAGCTTTCTTT.

This clone is large within its sample. The chain couples TRBV19 to TRBJ1-5; D is undetermined. The CDR3 has 11 residues. Germline V CDR1 and CDR2: LNHDA, SQIVND (reference sequence). The ends were cut back, 8 bases at V and 11 bases at J, with 13 bases in the middle. The CDR3, as DNA: TGTGCCAGTGGGTTAGGAGTTGCCCAGCATTTT. Its translation is CASGLGVAQHF.

This clone was detected a few times. Other nucleotide sequences in the sample specify the same CDR3. The J gene is TRBJ2-3, the V gene TRBV27; the match to TRBD2 covers 12 bases. The junction had 5 bases not matched to a gene; V was cut back by 8 bases and J by 2 bases. The CDR3 has 15 residues. CDR1 and CDR2 (germline): MNHEY, SMNVEV (reference sequence). The CDR3 region is CASSLAGGITDTQYF. Written as DNA, the CDR3 is TGTGCCAGCTCTCTAGCGGGAGGGATCACAGATACGCAGTATTTT.

This clone was observed a few times. V and J are TRBV24-1 and TRBJ1-4; D ambiguous. CDR1 and CDR2 (germline): KGHDR, SFDVKD. The V gene lost 11 bases and the J gene lost 0 bases, with 9 bases spanning the gap. CDR3 length equals 13 residues. The CDR3 loop is CASSSTTNEKLFF. The CDR3, as DNA: TGTGCCAGCTCGTCTACAACTAATGAAAAACTGTTTTTT.

V usage is TRBV28 and J usage is TRBJ2-3; D might be TRBD1 or TRBD2, each matching 5 bases. The V and J ends lost 6 bases and 6 bases respectively, with 25 bases between them. Germline values: CDR1 MDHEN, CDR2 SYDVKM. The CDR3 consists of 17 residues. CDR3 protein: CASSPYARGRGPDTQYF. The CDR3 DNA sequence: TGTGCCAGCAGCCCATATGCCCGGGGAAGGGGCCCCGATACGCAGTATTTT.

This clone appeared a few times. The genes are TRBV6-2 or TRBV6-3 and TRBJ2-7, with 13 bases aligning to TRBD2. From germline, CDR1 is MNHEY and CDR2 SVGEGT. The CDR3 loop spans 15 amino acids. V lost 0 bases to trimming and J lost 6 bases; unmatched junction nucleotides: 2. The CDR3 DNA reads TGTGCCAGCAGTTACTCTGGACTAGCGGGAGTCGAGCAGTACTTC. It is translated as CASSYSGLAGVEQYF.

This clone has just one count. V and J are TRBV11-2 and TRBJ2-1, with D perhaps assigned TRBD1 or TRBD2 (6 bases each). The germline V and J ends were trimmed by 6 bases and 8 bases, with 20 bases remaining between them. Germline V gene sequence: CDR1 SGHAT, CDR2 FQNNGV. CDR3 size: 15 residues. In DNA, the CDR3 is TGTGCCAGCAGTTTCAGGGGAGGAACTATAGATGAGCAGTTCTTC. As protein: CASSFRGGTIDEQFF.